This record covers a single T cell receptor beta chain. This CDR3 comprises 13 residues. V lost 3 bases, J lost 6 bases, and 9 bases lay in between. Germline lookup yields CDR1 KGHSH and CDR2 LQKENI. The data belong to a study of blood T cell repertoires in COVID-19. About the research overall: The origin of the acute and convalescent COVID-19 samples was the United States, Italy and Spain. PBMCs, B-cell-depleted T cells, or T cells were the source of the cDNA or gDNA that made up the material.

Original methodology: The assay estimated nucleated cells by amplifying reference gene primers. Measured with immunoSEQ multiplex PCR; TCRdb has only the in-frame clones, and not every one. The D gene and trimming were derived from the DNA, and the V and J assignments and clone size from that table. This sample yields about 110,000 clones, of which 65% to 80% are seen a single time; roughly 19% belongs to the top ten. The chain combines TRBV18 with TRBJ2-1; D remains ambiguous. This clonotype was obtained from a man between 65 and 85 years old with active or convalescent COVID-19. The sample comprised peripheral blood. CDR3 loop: CASSPKSSNEQFF. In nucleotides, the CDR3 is TGTGCCAGCTCACCTAAGAGTTCCAATGAGCAGTTCTTC.